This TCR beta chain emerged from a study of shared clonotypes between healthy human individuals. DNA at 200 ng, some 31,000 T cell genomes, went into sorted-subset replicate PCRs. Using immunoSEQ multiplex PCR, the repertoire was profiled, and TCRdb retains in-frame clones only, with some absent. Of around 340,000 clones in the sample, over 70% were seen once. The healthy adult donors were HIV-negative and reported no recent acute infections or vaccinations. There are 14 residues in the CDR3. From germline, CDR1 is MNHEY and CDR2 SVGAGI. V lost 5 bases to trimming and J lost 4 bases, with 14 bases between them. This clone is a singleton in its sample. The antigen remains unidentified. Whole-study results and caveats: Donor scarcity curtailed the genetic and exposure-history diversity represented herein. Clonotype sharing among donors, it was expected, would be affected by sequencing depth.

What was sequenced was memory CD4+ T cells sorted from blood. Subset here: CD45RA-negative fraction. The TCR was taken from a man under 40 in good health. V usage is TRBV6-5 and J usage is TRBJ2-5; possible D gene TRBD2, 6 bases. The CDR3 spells CASSPDGGLETQYF. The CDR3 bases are TGTGCCAGCAGTCCGGACGGGGGTTTAGAGACCCAGTACTTC.